This note documents a single TCR beta chain sequence. Its cognate antigen is unknown. The data were obtained in a study of cytomegalovirus exposure and HLA in healthy donors. Study-level results: Excluded were some V segments that proved indistinguishable, including TRBV6-2 and TRBV6-3. Among the sequence variants, a highly shared cluster was likely an artifact of sequencing. Researchers had no immune exposure information except CMV serostatus available.

The CDR3 totals 16 residues. Trimming took 6 bases from V and 0 from J, leaving 16 bases between them. Germline CDR1 reads SGHRS; CDR2 reads YFSETQ. The study ran its PCR with 60 Vbeta and 13 Jbeta primers. Assay used: immunoSEQ multiplex PCR; TCRdb lists only in-frame clones, some missing. The data hold 80,000 to 100,000 clones, with 55% to 80% observed a single time. The sequenced material came from PBMCs. The chain recombines TRBV5-1 with TRBJ1-3, with D possibly being TRBD1 (5 bases). The receptor was derived from a female donor in good health and CMV-seronegative. CDR3 residues: CASTPGGLSSGNTIYF. CDR3 DNA: TGCGCCAGCACCCCGGGGGGTTTGAGCTCTGGAAACACCATATATTTT.